This TCR beta chain stems from a study of early T cells in non-severe SARS-CoV-2 infection. Study details: Unsorted whole-blood RNA was sequenced in bulk, leaving chains unpaired.

The library protocol tagged individual cDNA molecules with unique molecular identifiers. TCRdb redid the calling of the 5' RACE reads with MiXCR, one entry per CDR3 protein. The sample has 60,000 to 65,000 distinct CDR3 sequences, less than 9.5% seen once. This clonotype has a count of ten or more. Antigen: not known. Overall study findings and caveats: VDJdb matches were skewed toward anti-spike CD8 T cell responses.

Germline lookup yields CDR1 MNHEY and CDR2 SVGEGT. This CDR3 comprises 15 residues. V gave up 5 bases and J gave up 2 bases; unmatched junction bases: 6. The sample here was whole blood, taken at baseline. This TCR was sampled from an adult who was a healthcare worker with PCR-confirmed SARS-CoV-2 infection or an uninfected control (not recorded which). This sequence joins TRBV6-2 or TRBV6-3 and TRBJ2-1; 7 nucleotides agree with TRBD2. The CDR3 region has the DNA TGTGCCAGCAGTACCCCTAGCGGTACCTACAATGAGCAGTTCTTC. This translates into CASSTPSGTYNEQFF.